This entry features one T cell receptor beta chain sequence. Authors' methods: Scientists estimated how many nucleated cells there were by amplifying reference gene primers. Clones were read by immunoSEQ multiplex PCR, and TCRdb kept only the in-frame ones, dropping some. The V and J calls and clone size are taken from that table; D and trimming were inferred from the DNA. Among roughly 120,000 clones, roughly three quarters were seen once, and the ten largest hold roughly 8.6%. Germline V CDR1 and CDR2: LNHDA, SQIVND (reference sequence). The ends were cut back, 0 bases at V and 4 bases at J, with 26 bases in the middle. The CDR3 consists of 20 residues. The data stem from a study of blood T cell repertoires in COVID-19. Study-level information: From the United States, Italy and Spain came samples of acute and convalescent COVID-19. Sample material is recorded as cDNA or gDNA derived from T cells, B-cell-depleted T cells, or PBMCs.

Sequencing was performed on peripheral blood. This chain links TRBV19 with TRBJ2-3, with a tentative D call TRBD2 (7 bases). This receptor was taken from a human donor in a cohort sampled during active COVID-19. The CDR3 loop reads CASSIDMTGGLSLDSDTQYF. CDR3 DNA sequence: TGTGCCAGTAGTATAGATATGACGGGGGGCTTGTCACTGGATTCAGATACGCAGTATTTT.